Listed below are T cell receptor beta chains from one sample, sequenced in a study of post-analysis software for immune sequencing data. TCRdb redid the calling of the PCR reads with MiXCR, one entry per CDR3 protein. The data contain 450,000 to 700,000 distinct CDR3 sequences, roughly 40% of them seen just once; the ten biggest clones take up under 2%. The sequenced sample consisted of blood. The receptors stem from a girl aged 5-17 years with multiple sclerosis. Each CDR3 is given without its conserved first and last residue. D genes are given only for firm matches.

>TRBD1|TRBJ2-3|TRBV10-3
AISSPGQARDTQY
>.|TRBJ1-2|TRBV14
ASSQRTGNYGYT
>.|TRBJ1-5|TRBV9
ASSAQGSYQPQH
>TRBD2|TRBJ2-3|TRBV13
ASSSLAGGPDTQY
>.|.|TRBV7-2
ASSLGATQGGTQY
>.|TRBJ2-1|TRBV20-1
SARGSWDEQF
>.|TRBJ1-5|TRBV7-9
ASRDEGSHQPQH
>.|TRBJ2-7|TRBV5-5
ASRIDVSYEQY
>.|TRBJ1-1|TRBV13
ASSPRTEAF
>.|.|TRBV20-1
SAISGQGKSGYT
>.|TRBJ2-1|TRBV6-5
ASSYSEGQYEQF
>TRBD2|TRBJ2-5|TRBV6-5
ASSYLASGGQETQY
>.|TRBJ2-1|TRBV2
ASVRQGPRQF
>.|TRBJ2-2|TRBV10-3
AISDGTFNTGELF
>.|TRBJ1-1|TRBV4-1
ASSHSEGNTEAF
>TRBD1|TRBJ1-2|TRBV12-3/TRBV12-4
ASSLNTQGYGYT
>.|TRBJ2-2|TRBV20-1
SARAGDRLNTGELF
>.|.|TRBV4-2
ASSRILGSGETQY
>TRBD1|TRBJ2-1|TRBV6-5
ASSYSRGQISYNEQF
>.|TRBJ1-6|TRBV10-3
AISTTQANSPLH
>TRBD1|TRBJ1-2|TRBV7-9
ASSLGDRGDGYT
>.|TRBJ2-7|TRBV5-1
ASSLGGQDEQY
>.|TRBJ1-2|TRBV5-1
ASSSGLERGYT
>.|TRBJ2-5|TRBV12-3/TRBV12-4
ASSGSGLQETQY
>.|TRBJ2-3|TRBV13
ASRDASTAGRLTDTQY
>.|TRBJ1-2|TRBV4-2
ASSQSAGEFSGGYT
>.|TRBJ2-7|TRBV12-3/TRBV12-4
ASSDMGRLYEQY
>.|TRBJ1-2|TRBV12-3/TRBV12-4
ASSRGRFYGYT
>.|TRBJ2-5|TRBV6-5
ASTVNDPSGETQY
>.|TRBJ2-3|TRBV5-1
ASSLGQGGGDTQY
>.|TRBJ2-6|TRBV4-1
ASSQDRRSGANVLT
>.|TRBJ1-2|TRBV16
ASSQSVEFYGYT
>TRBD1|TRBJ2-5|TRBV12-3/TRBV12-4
ASSSRLDRDDRETQY
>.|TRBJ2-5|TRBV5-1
ASSLINTQETQY
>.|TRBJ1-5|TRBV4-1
ASSQVSERGYQPQH
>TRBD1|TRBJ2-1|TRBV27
ASRMGTGVVRNEQF
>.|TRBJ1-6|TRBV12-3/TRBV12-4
ATSLQGKASPLH
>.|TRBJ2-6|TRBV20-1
SARDPGSGANVLT
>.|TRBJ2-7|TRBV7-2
ASSEDSFSYEQY
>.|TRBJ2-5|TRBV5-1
ASSLGPRSQETQY
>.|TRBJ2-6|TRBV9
ASSVEGTGANVLT
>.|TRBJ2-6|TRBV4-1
ASSQAEGLRGANVLT
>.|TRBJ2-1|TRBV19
ASSGLYNEQF
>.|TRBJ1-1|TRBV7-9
ASSRGVNTEAF
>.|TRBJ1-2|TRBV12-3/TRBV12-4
ASSFSGIYGYT
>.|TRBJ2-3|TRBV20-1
SARHVGTQY
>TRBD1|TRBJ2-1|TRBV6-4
ASSPRTGSF
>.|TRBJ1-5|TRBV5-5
ASSWGLGSNQPQH
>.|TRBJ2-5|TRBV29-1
SVDFGSVGTQY
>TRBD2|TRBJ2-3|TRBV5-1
ASSFGVAGLSTDTQY
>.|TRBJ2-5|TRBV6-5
ASSYAGEETQY
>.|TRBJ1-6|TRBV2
ASCQWSSYNSPLH
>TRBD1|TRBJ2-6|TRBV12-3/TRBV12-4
ASSPGQGYSGANVLT
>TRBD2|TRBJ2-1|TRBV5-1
ASSLIRGGEDEQF
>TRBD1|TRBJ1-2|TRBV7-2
ASSLTPTGEYGYT
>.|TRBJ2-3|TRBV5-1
ASSARGAGDTQY
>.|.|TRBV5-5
ASSPTPGLENIQY
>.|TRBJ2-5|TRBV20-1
SASDGVGKTQY
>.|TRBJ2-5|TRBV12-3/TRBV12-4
ASSMDRGQTQY
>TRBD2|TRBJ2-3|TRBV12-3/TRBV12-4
ASSLFREGSDTQY